This TCR beta chain came from a study of patients and donors after allogeneic stem cell transplantation. TCRdb reprocessed the RT-PCR reads with MiXCR, giving one entry per CDR3 protein. The sample yields about 200,000 distinct CDR3 sequences, roughly two fifths seen once. In germline, CDR1 is DFQATT, CDR2 SNEGSKA (reference sequence). This CDR3 has 14 residues. V lost 5 bases and J 2 bases, leaving 14 bases between the germline ends. The sequence derives from a human donor who was either an allogeneic HSCT recipient or a stem cell or donor lymphocyte infusion donor (not recorded which). It is not recorded whose cells these are; they may come from a transplant donor. The chain is built from TRBV20-1 and TRBJ2-3; D remains unclear. The sample consisted of blood, either unsorted or a sorted T cell fraction (not recorded which). The CDR3 loop is CSAPVRRNTDTQYF. DNA for the CDR3: TGCAGTGCTCCCGTTCGGCGGAACACAGATACGCAGTATTTT.